There are a few counts of the clone carrying this T cell receptor (beta chain). The antigen is not known. Trimming pared 0 bases from V and 7 bases from J, leaving 20 bases between. Germline lookup yields CDR1 SGDLS and CDR2 YYNGEE. This CDR3 has 17 amino acids. The data derive from a study of blood T cells in healthy people across ages. Whole-study findings and limits: Calculation of diversity from one million T cells yielded estimates considered to be underestimates. Observed TCR beta diversity per million T cells went down as age went up. This fall followed a roughly linear course with age.

Samples each had at least 5.5 micrograms of total RNA extracted. The use of a sample-barcoded 5' primer and a J-beta primer mix characterized a second PCR of roughly 7 to 11 cycles. A template-switch adaptor with 12 random nucleotides tagged each cDNA molecule. Each CDR3 protein is one row after TCRdb ran MiXCR on the 5' RACE reads. The table includes around 1,000,000 distinct CDR3 sequences, roughly two fifths detected once. The sequence was obtained from a young man in good health. The source material was blood. This sequence joins TRBV9 and TRBJ2-1, with D hard to call. Here the CDR3 reads CASSVAGASSTGNEQFF. CDR3 nucleotides: TGTGCCAGCAGCGTAGCTGGAGCCTCCTCGACGGGTAATGAGCAGTTCTTC.